What follows are 20 T cell receptor beta chains derived from one specimen sequenced in a study of blood T cell repertoires in COVID-19 (dated by TCRdb to the early 2020s). Library preparation was by the immunoSEQ multiplex PCR assay. The table comes from immuneACCESS by way of TCRdb, which keeps in-frame sequences with V and J called. Part of the clones is missing from these tables; in studies checked, under half for an unresolved V gene and the rest for unknown reasons. For this sample the table gives about 390,000 clones, of which approximately 87% were detected only once. The ten largest make up 10% of the sample. Sequencing input: PBMCs or T cells enriched from blood (not recorded which). Source of these receptors: a woman aged 45 to 65 who had recovered from COVID-19.

CDR3 coding DNA: TGCAGCGTTGAACCTATGGACAGCAATGAGCAGTTCTTC. Translating it yields CSVEPMDSNEQFF. The rearrangement uses TRBV29-1 and TRBJ2-1, with D maybe TRBD1 (6 bases). V shed 2 bases and J shed 6 bases, with 11 bases lying between them. The CDR3 totals 13 residues. Germline values: CDR1 SQVTM, CDR2 ANQGSEA.

The rearrangement uses TRBV10-3 and TRBJ1-1; D gene ambiguous. The CDR3 is 13 residues long. CDR1 and CDR2 from the germline V gene are ENHRY and SYGVKD. The V and J ends lost 8 bases and 1 base respectively, with 11 bases between them. Written as DNA, the CDR3 is TGTGCCATCGGGCAGCCTGAGAACACTGAAGCTTTCTTT. Amino acids: CAIGQPENTEAFF.

CDR3 sequence reads: CASSYNGQAGATLHF. The DNA of the CDR3 is TGCGCCAGCAGCTACAATGGGCAGGCGGGGGCCACCCTCCACTTT. This chain links TRBV4-1 with TRBJ1-6; a possible D gene is TRBD1 (6 bases). CDR1 and CDR2 (germline): MGHRA, YSYEKL. The V gene lost 5 bases and the J gene lost 14 bases, with 22 bases spanning the gap. This CDR3 contains 15 residues.

This rearrangement joins TRBV10-3 to TRBJ1-2; 7 bases are shared with TRBD1. CDR1 is ENHRY, CDR2 SYGVKD, per germline. CDR3 length: 12 residues. Unmatched junction bases numbered 2, after V lost 4 bases and J lost 6 bases. CDR3 amino acids: CAISGTGHGYTF. As DNA, the CDR3 is TGTGCCATCAGTGGGACAGGCCATGGCTACACCTTC.

The rearrangement joins TRBV4-3 to TRBJ2-2; TRBD2 aligns across 8 bases. This CDR3 is built from 17 residues. CDR1 is LGHNA, CDR2 YSLEER, per germline. With V trimmed by 0 bases and J by 3 bases, 6 bases remained unmatched. This CDR3 is CASSQDTAGGDTGELFF. The CDR3, as DNA: TGCGCCAGCAGCCAAGATACCGCGGGGGGAGACACCGGGGAGCTGTTTTTT.

This clone was recorded a few times. The sample has other DNA sequences that encode this CDR3 too. The gene calls are TRBV5-1 and TRBJ2-1; 10 positions match TRBD2. V lost 0 bases, J lost 10 bases, and 7 bases stayed unmatched. Germline V gene data show CDR1 as SGHRS and CDR2 as YFSETQ. The CDR3 spans 15 residues. CDR3 in amino acids: CASSLAVAGGREQFF. DNA of the CDR3: TGCGCCAGCAGCTTGGCAGTAGCGGGGGGTCGGGAGCAGTTCTTC.

The rearrangement uses TRBV18 and TRBJ1-2; D uncertain. CDR1 KGHSH and CDR2 LQKENI come from the germline V gene. This CDR3 is built from 14 residues. V was trimmed by 1 base and J by 8 bases, leaving 14 bases between them. The CDR3 loop is CASSPQEERAGYTF. CDR3 sequence (DNA): TGTGCCAGCTCACCACAGGAGGAAAGGGCGGGCTACACCTTC.

This clone turned up a few times. This rearrangement joins TRBV7-8 to TRBJ1-2; a possible D gene is TRBD1 (6 bases). V lost 3 bases, J lost 0 bases, and 11 bases lay in between. The CDR3 is made up of 15 amino acids. Germline CDR1 is SGHVS and CDR2 is FQNEAQ. This chain's CDR3 is CASSFGRGSNYGYTF. CDR3 bases: TGTGCCAGCAGCTTCGGCAGGGGTTCTAACTATGGCTACACCTTC.

This clone showed up just once. The CDR3 DNA is TGCGCCAGCAGCCAAAGGGGGTTGGCTGGAAACACCATATATTTT. Translating it yields CASSQRGLAGNTIYF. The chain links TRBV4-1 to TRBJ1-3, with D perhaps matching TRBD1 (6 bases). The CDR3 extends over 15 amino acids. V lost 2 bases, J lost 2 bases, and 10 bases lay in between. In germline, CDR1 is MGHRA, CDR2 YSYEKL.

The chain uses TRBV2 and TRBJ2-3, with a possible D match to TRBD2 (6 bases). Germline V gene sequence: CDR1 SNHLY, CDR2 FYNNEI. V was shortened by 8 bases and J by 3 bases, with 18 bases between the two germline ends. The CDR3 runs to 15 residues. The CDR3 sequence: CASGGTSSSTDTQYF. The CDR3 DNA reads as TGTGCCAGCGGCGGGACTTCATCCTCGACAGATACGCAGTATTTT.

The rearrangement uses TRBV5-1 and TRBJ2-3; TRBD2 matches at 13 bases. V lost 7 bases to trimming and J lost 5 bases; unmatched junction nucleotides: 7. The CDR3 extends over 15 amino acids. In germline, CDR1 is SGHRS, CDR2 YFSETQ. The CDR3, as DNA: TGCGCCAGCTCCAGAGGGACTAGCGGGGAAGATACGCAGTATTTT. This gives the protein CASSRGTSGEDTQYF. The full variable domain, rest sourced from reference TRBV5-1 and TRBJ2-3, is KAGVTQTPRYLIKTRGQQVTLSCSPISGHRSVSWYQQTPGQGLQFLFEYFSETQRNKGNFPGRFSGRQFSNSRSEMNVSTLELGDSALYLCASSRGTSGEDTQYFGPGTRLTVL.

The chain combines TRBV28 with TRBJ1-2; tentatively, D is TRBD1 (5 bases). V was clipped by 4 bases and J by 5 bases, with 11 bases between them. Germline CDR1 MDHEN, CDR2 SYDVKM. The length of the CDR3 is 13 residues. CDR3 sequence: CASSSGVRYGYTF. The CDR3 coding sequence is TGTGCCAGCAGTTCGGGGGTTCGATATGGCTACACCTTC.

The J gene is TRBJ2-1, the V gene TRBV19; TRBD2 matches at 8 bases. The V and J ends lost 10 bases and 6 bases, in that order; junction bases with no gene match: 14. The CDR3 length is 15 residues. The germline CDR1 and CDR2 sequences are LNHDA and SQIVND (reference sequence). CDR3: CATLHPGLGVNEQFF. In nucleotides, the CDR3 is TGTGCCACCCTCCATCCGGGACTAGGTGTCAATGAGCAGTTCTTC.

The V call is TRBV6-5, the J call TRBJ2-1; the match to TRBD1 covers 8 bases. The germline V gene has CDR1 MNHEY and CDR2 SVGAGI. This CDR3 spans 14 amino acids. V lost 10 bases and J lost 4; bases outside the gene matches: 9. DNA for the CDR3: TGTGCCACCACCCCAACAGGGGGATACAATGAGCAGTTCTTC. Translating gives CATTPTGGYNEQFF.

The CDR3 sequence: CASRTGTETYGYTF. For the CDR3, the DNA is TGTGCCAGCAGAACCGGGACAGAAACCTATGGCTACACCTTC. The chain employs TRBV28 and TRBJ1-2; 7 positions match TRBD1. In germline, CDR1 is MDHEN, CDR2 SYDVKM. There are 14 residues in the CDR3. V lost 6 bases to trimming and J lost 4 bases; unmatched junction nucleotides: 8.

Details on this clone: Other nucleotide sequences in the sample specify the same CDR3. The chain has TRBV27 and TRBJ1-2; a weak D match, TRBD1 (6 bases). The CDR3 has 13 residues. V shed 3 bases and J shed 3 bases, with 8 bases lying between them. Germline V CDR1 and CDR2: MNHEY, SMNVEV (reference sequence). The CDR3 protein is CASSLKGDYGYTF. The CDR3 region has the DNA TGTGCCAGCAGTTTGAAGGGGGACTATGGCTACACCTTC.

The chain couples TRBV27 to TRBJ1-2; possible D gene TRBD1, 5 bases. The CDR3 consists of 15 residues. The V gene's germline CDR1 is MNHEY and CDR2 SMNVEV (reference sequence). V lost 5 bases and J 3 bases, leaving 16 bases between the germline ends. CDR3 nucleotide sequence: TGTGCCAGCAGTCTTTCAGGGCCCCAATACTATGGCTACACCTTC. Translated: CASSLSGPQYYGYTF.

The chain employs TRBV29-1 and TRBJ1-3; possible D gene TRBD1, 5 bases. The germline V gene encodes CDR1 SQVTM and CDR2 ANQGSEA. This CDR3 spans 15 amino acids. The V end lost 1 base, the J end lost 0 bases, and 10 bases lay between the germline ends. The CDR3 is CSVEGGESSGNTIYF. CDR3 bases: TGCAGCGTTGAAGGGGGGGAAAGCTCTGGAAACACCATATATTTT.

The chain is built from TRBV9 and TRBJ2-7; tentative D call: TRBD2 (6 bases). The CDR3 has 18 residues. Germline assignment: CDR1 SGDLS and CDR2 YYNGEE. V was pared by 0 bases and J by 0 bases, with 19 bases between. CDR3 protein: CASSVGPLLRGVSYEQYF. The CDR3 region has the DNA TGTGCCAGCAGCGTAGGGCCCCTTTTGCGGGGCGTCTCCTACGAGCAGTACTTC.

This clone came up a few times. J is TRBJ1-6 and V is TRBV19, with unresolved D. Germline V gives CDR1 LNHDA, CDR2 SQIVND (reference sequence). Deletions cut 5 bases from V and 9 bases from J, with 26 bases between. The CDR3 sequence is 18 residues long. In DNA, the CDR3 is TGTGCCAGTAGTCTACACCAACCAGACTCAACGAGGAGTTCACCCCTCCACTTT. Its protein product is CASSLHQPDSTRSSPLHF.